A single sample is the source of the 20 T cell receptor beta chains below, sequenced in a study of T-cell reconstitution after alpha-beta-depleted transplantation in children. Unique molecular identifiers tagged the TCRbeta library. From the PCR reads, TCRdb called clonotypes with MiXCR, one entry per CDR3 protein. The sample has about 590,000 distinct CDR3 sequences, around 13% seen once. This sample comprised PBMCs, mostly from graft donor cells, obtained 360 days after TCRalphabeta/CD19-depleted stem cell transplant. All receptors derive from a male patient aged 10 to 17 who had a stem cell transplant for acute myeloid leukemia, so the T cells may come from the graft donor.

This clonotype was detected only a few times. The CDR3 DNA sequence: TGTGCCAGCAGACCACTGGCGAATGGGGAGCAGTTCTTC. It specifies CASRPLANGEQFF. V is TRBV12-3 or TRBV12-4 and J is TRBJ2-1; the D is unclear. V was pared by 6 bases and J by 10 bases, with 16 bases between. CDR3 length equals 13 residues.

The gene calls are TRBV28 and TRBJ2-3; D is unresolved. Germline V gene data show CDR1 as MDHEN and CDR2 as SYDVKM. CDR3 length: 16 residues. V lost 7 bases to trimming and J lost 6 bases, with 23 bases between them. The CDR3 sequence: CASTLTRLRSGDTQYF. The CDR3 DNA reads as TGTGCCAGCACCCTGACCAGGCTAAGATCAGGTGATACGCAGTATTTT.

V and J are TRBV20-1 and TRBJ2-2; 10 bases agree with TRBD2. V lost 0 bases to trimming and J lost 4 bases; unmatched junction nucleotides: 8. Germline values: CDR1 DFQATT, CDR2 SNEGSKA (reference sequence). CDR3 length equals 17 residues. CDR3 nucleotide sequence: TGCAGTGCTAGAGAACCCCCAGCGGGAGGGCCCACCGGGGAGCTGTTTTTT. Amino acid sequence: CSAREPPAGGPTGELFF.

The chain employs TRBV20-1 and TRBJ2-3, with 8 bases that match TRBD2. The CDR3 contains 16 residues. Per the germline V gene, CDR1 is DFQATT and CDR2 is SNEGSKA (reference sequence). With V trimmed by 1 base and J by 3 bases, 9 bases remained unmatched. CDR3 sequence (DNA): TGCAGTGCTAGAGGGGGGTGGGTAGCGGGAACAGATACGCAGTATTTT. It yields the protein CSARGGWVAGTDTQYF.

In this sample, this clonotype turned up a few times. The chain carries TRBV20-1 and TRBJ2-3; 8 bases map to TRBD2. The CDR3 runs to 15 residues. Trimming took 6 bases from V and 2 from J; bases not matched to a gene: 10. Germline CDR1 DFQATT, CDR2 SNEGSKA (reference sequence). The CDR3, as DNA: TGCAGTGCGCGTCCACTAGCGGCCCCCACAGATACGCAGTATTTT. Translating it yields CSARPLAAPTDTQYF.

This clonotype came up a few times. This chain links TRBV27 with TRBJ2-1; TRBD1 aligns across 9 bases. The CDR3 is 18 amino acids. V lost 6 bases, J lost 6 bases, and 18 bases stayed unmatched. Germline V gene data show CDR1 as MNHEY and CDR2 as SMNVEV (reference sequence). CDR3 nucleotide sequence: TGTGCCAGCAGCGATTTCCGAATCTGGGACAGGGCAGGCAATGAGCAGTTCTTC. This translates into CASSDFRIWDRAGNEQFF.

This clonotype has a handful of counts. Here the CDR3 reads CASSHRYEGGNEQFF. CDR3 in DNA: TGTGCCAGCAGCCATCGGTATGAGGGGGGGAATGAGCAGTTCTTC. The chain joins TRBV4-2 to TRBJ2-1; D perhaps matches TRBD2 (7 bases). Trimming shortened V by 3 bases and J by 7 bases, and 16 bases separated the two germline ends. The CDR3 is 15 amino acids. CDR1 and CDR2 (germline): LGHNA, YNFKEQ.

The chain recombines TRBV7-2 with TRBJ2-7, with unresolved D. The CDR3 runs 12 residues. V was shortened by 3 bases and J by 9 bases, with 12 bases between the two germline ends. Germline V CDR1 and CDR2: SGHTA, FQGNSA. The CDR3 loop reads CASSFNDVGQYF. CDR3 sequence (DNA): TGTGCCAGCAGCTTTAACGACGTGGGGCAGTACTTC.

This clonotype occurred a few times. The genes are TRBV5-1 and TRBJ2-3; D gene unclear. The CDR3 is 13 residues long. Between the trimmed V and J ends, which lost 0 bases and 6 bases, there was a span of 8 bases. The germline gives CDR1 SGHRS, CDR2 YFSETQ. The CDR3 here is CASSLGVVDTQYF. In nucleotides, the CDR3 is TGCGCCAGCAGCTTGGGAGTGGTGGATACGCAGTATTTT.

In its sample, this clonotype was seen many times. The chain employs TRBV20-1 and TRBJ2-3; TRBD2 matches 10 bases. The CDR3 contains 14 residues. V shed 3 bases, J shed 4 bases, and the junction held 4 bases outside the gene matches. Germline V CDR1 and CDR2: DFQATT, SNEGSKA (reference sequence). The CDR3 here is CSASEAGGPDTQYF. The CDR3 coding sequence is TGCAGTGCTAGCGAAGCGGGAGGGCCAGATACGCAGTATTTT.

In this sample, this clonotype turned up a few times. The chain has TRBV29-1 and TRBJ1-2; TRBD1 might be the D (5 bases). Between the trimmed V and J ends, which lost 7 bases and 0 bases, there was a span of 9 bases. Looked up from germline, CDR1 is SQVTM and CDR2 is ANQGSEA. This CDR3 contains 12 residues. The CDR3 loop is CSAGGANYGYTF. CDR3 bases: TGCAGCGCGGGGGGAGCTAACTATGGCTACACCTTC. Complete variable domain (other parts from reference TRBV29-1 and TRBJ1-2): SAVISQKPSRDICQRGTSLTIQCQVDSQVTMMFWYRQQPGQSLTLIATANQGSEATYESGFVIDKFPISRPNLTFSTLTVSNMSPEDSSIYLCSAGGANYGYTFGSGTRLTVV.

This clonotype was counted many times. V usage is TRBV29-1 and J usage is TRBJ2-1; D uncertain. The V gene's germline CDR1 is SQVTM and CDR2 ANQGSEA. The CDR3 has 13 residues. V lost 3 bases and J lost 8, with 14 bases in between. The DNA of the CDR3 is TGCAGCGTTGACCCTTGGGAAGACGATGAGCAGTTCTTC. The encoded protein is CSVDPWEDDEQFF.

In this sample, this clonotype turned up a few times. V gene TRBV29-1 combines with J gene TRBJ1-1; 7 bases fit TRBD1. Germline loops: CDR1 SQVTM, CDR2 ANQGSEA. The CDR3 covers 15 residues. J was trimmed by 7 bases and V by 3 bases; bases with no gene match: 14. CDR3 sequence: CSVDLRGGGAGEAFF. As DNA, the CDR3 is TGCAGCGTTGATCTCAGAGGAGGGGGCGCCGGTGAAGCTTTCTTT.

The chain joins TRBV27 to TRBJ2-7; a possible D gene is TRBD2 (5 bases). CDR3 size: 14 residues. Trimming cost V 3 bases and J 1 base, with 10 bases left between them. Germline V gene lookup returns CDR1 MNHEY and CDR2 SMNVEV (reference sequence). This chain's CDR3 is CASSFHSGSYEQYF. CDR3 nucleotide sequence: TGTGCCAGCAGTTTCCACAGCGGTTCCTACGAGCAGTACTTC.

This clonotype came up many times. This chain links TRBV27 with TRBJ2-1, with 12 nucleotides matching TRBD2. This CDR3 contains 18 residues. V dropped 3 bases and J dropped 4; count of bases not matched to a gene: 10. Looked up from germline, CDR1 is MNHEY and CDR2 is SMNVEV (reference sequence). The CDR3 reads CASSLFLAGGLSYNEQFF. CDR3 in DNA: TGTGCCAGCAGTTTGTTTCTAGCGGGGGGGCTCTCGTACAATGAGCAGTTCTTC.

There are many counts of this clonotype. The V gene is TRBV29-1, the J gene TRBJ2-3, with a tentative D call TRBD1 (6 bases). CDR1 is SQVTM, CDR2 ANQGSEA, per germline. The CDR3 loop spans 14 amino acids. V dropped 5 bases and J dropped 3 bases, with 15 bases sitting between them. CDR3 sequence: CSVSGTRITDTQYF. In DNA form, the CDR3 reads TGCAGCGTTTCCGGGACAAGGATAACAGATACGCAGTATTTT.

The chain couples TRBV7-6 to TRBJ1-6; 7 nucleotides align to TRBD1. The CDR3 consists of 16 residues. Germline assignment: CDR1 SGHVS and CDR2 FNYEAQ. The V and J ends lost 3 bases and 5 bases, in that order; junction bases with no gene match: 7. In DNA form, the CDR3 reads TGTGCCAGCAGCTTGGGGCGGACAGGAGATAATTCACCCCTCCACTTT. This translates into CASSLGRTGDNSPLHF.

The chain employs TRBV7-2 and TRBJ2-2; the D is unclear. Germline V lookup: CDR1 SGHTA, CDR2 FQGNSA. Trimming removed 4 bases from V and 0 bases from J, with 6 bases in between. The CDR3 has 14 amino acids. In nucleotides, the CDR3 is TGTGCCAGCAGCTCCAGTTCGAACACCGGGGAGCTGTTTTTT. Its translation: CASSSSSNTGELFF.

The chain employs TRBV10-3 and TRBJ2-2; D might be TRBD1 (6 bases). V was pared by 7 bases and J by 0 bases, with 9 bases between. The CDR3 extends over 14 amino acids. The germline V gene encodes CDR1 ENHRY and CDR2 SYGVKD. The CDR3 protein is CAINRQANTGELFF. As DNA, the CDR3 is TGTGCCATCAACCGACAGGCGAACACCGGGGAGCTGTTTTTT.

The chain links TRBV27 to TRBJ2-3; D is possibly TRBD1 (5 bases). Germline V gene data show CDR1 as MNHEY and CDR2 as SMNVEV (reference sequence). CDR3 length: 13 residues. With 5 bases removed from V and 4 bases from J, the gap between germline ends came to 10 bases. CDR3 region: CASSRLGPDTQYF. DNA of the CDR3: TGTGCCAGCAGTCGCCTGGGGCCAGATACGCAGTATTTT.